This TCR beta chain was captured in a study of shared clonotypes between healthy human individuals. The V end lost 6 bases, the J end lost 4 bases, and 16 bases lay between the germline ends. CDR1 is MDHEN and CDR2 is SYDVKM in the germline V gene. This CDR3 contains 15 residues. For this clone: Its specificity is not known.

The protocol was immunoSEQ multiplex PCR, while the TCRdb copy is restricted to in-frame clones and leaves out a portion. The table shows 560,000 or so clones, with approximately 96% occurring only once. It was CD45RO-negative cells, positively selected for CCR7, that made up naive CD8 cells, with terminally differentiated effector memory CD45RA+ cells excluded. Notes on the study in general: Clonotype sharing among donors, it was expected, would be affected by sequencing depth.

This receptor was identified in a woman between 25 and 40 years old in good health. The rearrangement uses TRBV28 and TRBJ2-1; D could derive from TRBD1 or TRBD2 (5 bases each). The specimen sequenced was naive CD8+ T cells sorted from blood. The chain's CDR3 is CASSPLRGAYNEQFF. In nucleotides, the CDR3 is TGTGCCAGCAGCCCTTTGAGGGGCGCGTACAATGAGCAGTTCTTC.